These 8 T cell receptor beta chains share one sample of origin, sequenced in a study of patients and donors after allogeneic stem cell transplantation. TCRdb analysed the RT-PCR reads with MiXCR anew, one entry per CDR3 protein. The data show around 170,000 distinct CDR3 sequences, nearly 25% seen once. Specimen: blood, either unsorted or a sorted T cell fraction (not recorded which). These receptors were collected from a human donor who was either an allogeneic HSCT recipient or a stem cell or donor lymphocyte infusion donor (not recorded which). It is not recorded whose cells these are; they may come from a transplant donor.

This clonotype was observed a few times. The rearrangement links TRBV6-2 or TRBV6-3 to TRBJ2-1, with D tentatively TRBD1 (5 bases). This CDR3 region has 11 residues. V lost 4 bases and J lost 16, with 14 bases in between. Germline lookup yields CDR1 MNHEY and CDR2 SVGEGT. The CDR3 loop is CASSLMDIQFF. CDR3 nucleotide sequence: TGTGCCAGCAGTTTAATGGACATCCAATTCTTC.

In this sample, this clonotype turned up once. This chain connects TRBV25-1 to TRBJ2-1; D not certain. Per germline, CDR1 MGHDK and CDR2 SYGVNS. The CDR3 contains 14 residues. The V gene lost 5 bases and the J gene lost 0 bases, with 8 bases spanning the gap. CDR3 sequence reads: CASSRWSSYNEQFF. The CDR3 DNA is TGTGCCAGCAGTCGGTGGAGCTCCTACAATGAGCAGTTCTTC.

This clonotype was seen many times. V is TRBV5-1 and J is TRBJ1-4; unclear D gene. Germline V gives CDR1 SGHRS, CDR2 YFSETQ. The CDR3 loop spans 14 amino acids. Trimming cost V 5 bases and J 7 bases, with 15 bases left between them. CDR3 bases: TGCGCCAGCAGGCCCGGGCAGGACGGTGAAAAACTGTTTTTT. Protein sequence: CASRPGQDGEKLFF.

In this sample, this clonotype turned up a few times. The chain has TRBV5-6 and TRBJ1-4; perhaps TRBD1 as D (6 bases). The germline V gene has CDR1 SGHDT and CDR2 YYEEEE. The CDR3 covers 14 residues. V was pared by 3 bases and J by 7 bases, with 13 bases between. The CDR3 DNA reads as TGTGCCAGCAGCTCTTTACAGGGCGGTGAAAAACTGTTTTTT. It encodes CASSSLQGGEKLFF.

This clonotype has a handful of counts. V is TRBV24-1 and J is TRBJ2-1; D not certain. The V end lost 3 bases, the J end lost 7 bases, and 18 bases lay between the germline ends. The germline CDR1 and CDR2 sequences are KGHDR and SFDVKD. The length of the CDR3 is 16 residues. The CDR3 protein is CATSDGLIKSPNEQFF. As DNA, the CDR3 is TGTGCCACCAGTGATGGTCTGATTAAAAGTCCGAATGAGCAGTTCTTC.

This clonotype was detected only a few times. CDR3 nucleotides: TGTGCCAGCAGTGCCCAGGGAAGGTGGGAATCTGGGGCCAACGTCCTGACTTTC. It codes for CASSAQGRWESGANVLTF. V gene TRBV12-3 or TRBV12-4 combines with J gene TRBJ2-6, with TRBD1 as a possible D gene (5 bases). V gave up 5 bases and J gave up 1 base, with 18 bases separating them. This CDR3 spans 18 amino acids.

The chain links TRBV5-1 to TRBJ2-7; D is perhaps TRBD2 (6 bases). The germline V gene has CDR1 SGHRS and CDR2 YFSETQ. The V gene lost 1 base and the J gene lost 2 bases, with 7 bases spanning the gap. The CDR3 is 13 residues long. CDR3 protein: CASSLPGAYEQYF. In DNA form, the CDR3 reads TGCGCCAGCAGCTTGCCGGGAGCCTACGAGCAGTACTTC.

This clonotype was counted a few times. J is TRBJ2-1 and V is TRBV7-2, with 9 bases identical to TRBD2. The CDR3 is made up of 17 amino acids. Germline V gives CDR1 SGHTA, CDR2 FQGNSA. V shed 4 bases, J shed 0 bases, and the junction held 7 bases outside the gene matches. CDR3 coding DNA: TGTGCCAGCAGCTATTCGTCTAGCGGGAACTCCTACAATGAGCAGTTCTTC. This codes for CASSYSSSGNSYNEQFF. The full variable domain, its missing parts supplied by reference TRBV7-2 and TRBJ2-1, is GAGVSQSPSNKVTEKGKDVELRCDPISGHTALYWYRQSLGQGLEFLIYFQGNSAPDKSGLPSDRFSAERTGGSVSTLTIQRTQQEDSAVYLCASSYSSSGNSYNEQFFGPGTRLTVL.